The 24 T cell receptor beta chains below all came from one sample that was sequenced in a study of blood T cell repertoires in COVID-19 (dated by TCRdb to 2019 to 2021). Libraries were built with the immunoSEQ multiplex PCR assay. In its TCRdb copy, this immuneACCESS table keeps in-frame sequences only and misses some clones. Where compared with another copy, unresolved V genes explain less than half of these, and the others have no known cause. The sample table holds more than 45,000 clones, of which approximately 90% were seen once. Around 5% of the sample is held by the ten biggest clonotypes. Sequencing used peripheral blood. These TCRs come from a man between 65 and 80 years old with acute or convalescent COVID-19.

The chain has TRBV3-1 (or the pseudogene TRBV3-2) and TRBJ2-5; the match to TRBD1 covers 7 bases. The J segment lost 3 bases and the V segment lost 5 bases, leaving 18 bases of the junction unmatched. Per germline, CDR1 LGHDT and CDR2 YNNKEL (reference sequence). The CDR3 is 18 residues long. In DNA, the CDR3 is TGTGCCAGCAGCTACACTCCCATTCCTAGGGGGCGGGAAGAGACCCAGTACTTC. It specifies CASSYTPIPRGREETQYF.

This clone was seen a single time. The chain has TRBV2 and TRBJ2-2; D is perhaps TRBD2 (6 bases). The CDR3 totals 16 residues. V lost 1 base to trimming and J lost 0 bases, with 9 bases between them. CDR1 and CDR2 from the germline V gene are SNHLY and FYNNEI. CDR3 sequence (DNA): TGTGCCAGCAGTGAAGGGGGAGGAACGAACACCGGGGAGCTGTTTTTT. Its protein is CASSEGGGTNTGELFF.

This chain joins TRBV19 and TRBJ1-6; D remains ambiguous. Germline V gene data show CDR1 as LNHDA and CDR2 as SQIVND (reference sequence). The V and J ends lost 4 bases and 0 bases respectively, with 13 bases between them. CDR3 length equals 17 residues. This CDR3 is CASSSNPPSSYNSPLHF. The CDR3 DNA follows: TGTGCCAGTAGTAGCAACCCACCGAGCTCCTATAATTCACCCCTCCACTTT. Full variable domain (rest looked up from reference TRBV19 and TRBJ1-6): DGGITQSPKYLFRKEGQNVTLSCEQNLNHDAMYWYRQDPGQGLRLIYYSQIVNDFQKGDIAEGYSVSREKKESFPLTVTSAQKNPTAFYLCASSSNPPSSYNSPLHFGNGTRLTVT.

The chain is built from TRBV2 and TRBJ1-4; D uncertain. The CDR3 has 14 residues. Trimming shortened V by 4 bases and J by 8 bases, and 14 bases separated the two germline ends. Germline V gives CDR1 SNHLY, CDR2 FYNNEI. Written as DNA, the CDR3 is TGTGCCAGCAGTGGAGGCGGCTTAATAGAAAAACTGTTTTTT. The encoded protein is CASSGGGLIEKLFF.

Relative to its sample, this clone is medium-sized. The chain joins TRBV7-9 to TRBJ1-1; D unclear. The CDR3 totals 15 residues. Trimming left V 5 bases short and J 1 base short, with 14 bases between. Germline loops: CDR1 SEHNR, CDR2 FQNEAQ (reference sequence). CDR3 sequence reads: CASSGQADGNTEAFF. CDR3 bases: TGTGCCAGCAGCGGTCAGGCAGACGGGAACACTGAAGCTTTCTTT.

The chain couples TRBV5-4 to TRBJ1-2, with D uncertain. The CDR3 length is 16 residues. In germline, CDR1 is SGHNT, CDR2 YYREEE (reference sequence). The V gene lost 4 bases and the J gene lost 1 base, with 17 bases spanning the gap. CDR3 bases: TGTGCCAGCAGCCCGCCGGGTGTGAGTTTTAACTATGGCTACACCTTC. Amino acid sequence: CASSPPGVSFNYGYTF.

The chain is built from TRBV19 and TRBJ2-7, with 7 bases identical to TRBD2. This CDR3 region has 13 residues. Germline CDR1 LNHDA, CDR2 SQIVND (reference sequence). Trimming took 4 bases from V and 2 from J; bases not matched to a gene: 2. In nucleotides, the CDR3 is TGTGCCAGTAGTACTGGGGGGGCCTACGAGCAGTACTTC. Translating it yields CASSTGGAYEQYF.

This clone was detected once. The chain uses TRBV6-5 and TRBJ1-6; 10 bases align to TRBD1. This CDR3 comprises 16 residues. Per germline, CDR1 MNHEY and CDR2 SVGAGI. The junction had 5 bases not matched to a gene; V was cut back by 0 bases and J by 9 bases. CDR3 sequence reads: CASSYSGTGDVSPLHF. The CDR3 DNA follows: TGTGCCAGCAGTTACTCGGGGACAGGGGACGTTTCACCCCTCCACTTT.

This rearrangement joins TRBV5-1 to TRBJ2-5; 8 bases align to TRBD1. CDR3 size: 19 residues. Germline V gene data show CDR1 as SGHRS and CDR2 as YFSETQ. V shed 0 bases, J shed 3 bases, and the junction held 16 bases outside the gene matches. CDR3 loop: CASSLERAGGFRFEETQYF. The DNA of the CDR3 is TGCGCCAGCAGCTTGGAACGTGCAGGGGGCTTTCGTTTTGAAGAGACCCAGTACTTC.

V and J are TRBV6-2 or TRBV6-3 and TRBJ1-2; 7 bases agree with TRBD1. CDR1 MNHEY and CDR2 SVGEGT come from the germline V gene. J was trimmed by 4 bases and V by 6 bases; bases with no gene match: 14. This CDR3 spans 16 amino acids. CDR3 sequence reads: CASSLLHRGMSYGYTF. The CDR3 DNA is TGTGCCAGCAGCCTCCTCCACAGGGGAATGAGCTATGGCTACACCTTC.

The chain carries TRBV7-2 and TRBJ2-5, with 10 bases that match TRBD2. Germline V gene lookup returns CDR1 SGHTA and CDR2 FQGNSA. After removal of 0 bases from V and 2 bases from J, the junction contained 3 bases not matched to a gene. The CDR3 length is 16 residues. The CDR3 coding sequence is TGTGCCAGCAGCTTAGCGTTGACTAGCGGGCAAGAGACCCAGTACTTC. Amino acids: CASSLALTSGQETQYF.

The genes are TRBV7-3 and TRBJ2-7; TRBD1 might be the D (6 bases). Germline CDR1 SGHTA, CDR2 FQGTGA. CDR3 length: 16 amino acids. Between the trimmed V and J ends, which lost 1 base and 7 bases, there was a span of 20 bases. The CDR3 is CASSLNPDRLPREQYF. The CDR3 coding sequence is TGTGCCAGCAGCTTAAATCCCGACAGGCTACCACGGGAGCAGTACTTC.

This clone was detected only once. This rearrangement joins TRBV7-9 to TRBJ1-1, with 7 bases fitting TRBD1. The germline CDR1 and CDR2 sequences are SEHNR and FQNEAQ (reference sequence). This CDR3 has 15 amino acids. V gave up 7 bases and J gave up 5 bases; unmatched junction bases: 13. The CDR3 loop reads CASITWSQGGTEAFF. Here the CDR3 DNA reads TGTGCCAGCATCACTTGGTCCCAGGGGGGTACTGAAGCTTTCTTT.

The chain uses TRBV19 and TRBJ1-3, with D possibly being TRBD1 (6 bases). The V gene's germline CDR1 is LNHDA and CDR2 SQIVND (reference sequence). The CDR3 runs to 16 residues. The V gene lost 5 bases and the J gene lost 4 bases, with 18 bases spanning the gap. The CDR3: CASSDPRGRSGNTIYF. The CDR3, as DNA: TGTGCCAGTAGTGACCCCAGGGGACGTAGCGGAAACACCATATATTTT.

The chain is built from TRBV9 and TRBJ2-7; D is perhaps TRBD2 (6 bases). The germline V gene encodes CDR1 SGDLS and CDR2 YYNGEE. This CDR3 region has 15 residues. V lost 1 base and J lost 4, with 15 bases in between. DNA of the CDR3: TGTGCCAGCAGCGTATATCCCAGTGGGGGGTACGAGCAGTACTTC. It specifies CASSVYPSGGYEQYF.

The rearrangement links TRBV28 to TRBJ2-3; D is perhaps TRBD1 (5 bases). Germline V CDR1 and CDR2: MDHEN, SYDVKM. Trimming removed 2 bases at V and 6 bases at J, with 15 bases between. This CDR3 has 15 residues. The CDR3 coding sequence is TGTGCCAGCAGTTTAGGTTCAGGGTTTGCCGATACGCAGTATTTT. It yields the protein CASSLGSGFADTQYF.

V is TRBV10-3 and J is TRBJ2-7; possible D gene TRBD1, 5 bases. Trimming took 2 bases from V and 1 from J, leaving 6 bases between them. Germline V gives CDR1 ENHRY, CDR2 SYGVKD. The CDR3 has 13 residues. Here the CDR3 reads CAISEGHSYEQYF. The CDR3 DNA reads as TGTGCCATCAGTGAGGGACATTCCTACGAGCAGTACTTC.

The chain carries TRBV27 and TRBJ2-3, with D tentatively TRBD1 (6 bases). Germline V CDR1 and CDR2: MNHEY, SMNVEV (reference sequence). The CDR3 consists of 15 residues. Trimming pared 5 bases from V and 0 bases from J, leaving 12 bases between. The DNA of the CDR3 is TGTGCCAGCAGTCACAGACAGGCTAGCACAGATACGCAGTATTTT. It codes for CASSHRQASTDTQYF.

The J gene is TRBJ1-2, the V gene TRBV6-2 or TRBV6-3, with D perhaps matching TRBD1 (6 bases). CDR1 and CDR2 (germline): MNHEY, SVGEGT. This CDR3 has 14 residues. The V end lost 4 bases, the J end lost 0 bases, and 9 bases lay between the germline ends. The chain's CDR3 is CASSSTGPNYGYTF. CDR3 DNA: TGTGCCAGCAGTTCGACAGGCCCTAACTATGGCTACACCTTC.

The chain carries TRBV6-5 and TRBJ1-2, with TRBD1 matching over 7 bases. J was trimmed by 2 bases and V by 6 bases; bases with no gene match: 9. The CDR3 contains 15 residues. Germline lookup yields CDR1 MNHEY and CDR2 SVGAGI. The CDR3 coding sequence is TGTGCCAGCAGCGGCTTAGGACAGGCCAACTATGGCTACACCTTC. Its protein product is CASSGLGQANYGYTF.

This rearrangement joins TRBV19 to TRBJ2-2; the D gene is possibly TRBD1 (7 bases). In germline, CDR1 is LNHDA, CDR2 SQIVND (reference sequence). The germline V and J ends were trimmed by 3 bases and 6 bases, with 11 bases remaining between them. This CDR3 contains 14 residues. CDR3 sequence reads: CASSIFRGAGELFF. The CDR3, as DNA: TGTGCCAGTAGTATCTTCAGGGGGGCCGGGGAGCTGTTTTTT.

The CDR3: CAWRTGQGIGELFF. Written as DNA, the CDR3 is TGTGCCTGGAGGACCGGACAGGGCATCGGGGAGCTGTTTTTT. The chain uses TRBV30 and TRBJ2-2, with 8 positions matching TRBD1. CDR3 length: 14 amino acids. Germline loops: CDR1 GTSNPN, CDR2 SVGIG (reference sequence). Trimming at V came to 3 bases and at J to 7 bases, leaving 7 bases not matched to a gene. The full variable domain, its missing parts supplied by reference TRBV30 and TRBJ2-2, is SQTIHQWPATLVQPVGSPLSLECTVEGTSNPNLYWYRQAAGRGLQLLFYSVGIGQISSEVPQNLSASRPQDRQFILSSKKLLLSDSGFYLCAWRTGQGIGELFFGEGSRLTVL.

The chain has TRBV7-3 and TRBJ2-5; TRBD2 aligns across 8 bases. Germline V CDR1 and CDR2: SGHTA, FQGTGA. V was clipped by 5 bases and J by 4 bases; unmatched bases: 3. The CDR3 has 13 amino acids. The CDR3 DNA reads TGTGCCAGCAGCCAAGGGACTAGAGAGACCCAGTACTTC. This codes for CASSQGTRETQYF.

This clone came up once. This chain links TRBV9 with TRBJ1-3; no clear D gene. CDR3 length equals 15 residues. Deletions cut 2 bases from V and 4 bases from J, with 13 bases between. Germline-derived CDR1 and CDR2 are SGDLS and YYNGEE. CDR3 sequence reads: CASSVSAGLGNTIYF. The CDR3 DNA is TGTGCCAGCAGCGTCTCGGCAGGTTTGGGAAACACCATATATTTT.